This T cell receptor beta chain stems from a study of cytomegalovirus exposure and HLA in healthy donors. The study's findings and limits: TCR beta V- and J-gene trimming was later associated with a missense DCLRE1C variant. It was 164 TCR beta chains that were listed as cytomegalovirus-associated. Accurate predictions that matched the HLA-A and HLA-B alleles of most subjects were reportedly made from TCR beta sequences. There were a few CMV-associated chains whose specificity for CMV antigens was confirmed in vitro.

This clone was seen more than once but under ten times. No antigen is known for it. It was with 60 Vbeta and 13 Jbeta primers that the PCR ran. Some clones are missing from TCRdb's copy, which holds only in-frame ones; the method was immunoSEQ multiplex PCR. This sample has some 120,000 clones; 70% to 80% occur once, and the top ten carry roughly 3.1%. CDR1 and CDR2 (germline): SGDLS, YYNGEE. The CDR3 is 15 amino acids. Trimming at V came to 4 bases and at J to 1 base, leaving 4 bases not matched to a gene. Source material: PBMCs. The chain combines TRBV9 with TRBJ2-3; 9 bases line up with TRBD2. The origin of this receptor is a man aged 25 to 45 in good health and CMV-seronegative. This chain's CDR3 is CASSLSGSRTDTQYF. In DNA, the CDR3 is TGTGCCAGCAGCCTTAGCGGGAGTCGCACAGATACGCAGTATTTT.